The 28 T cell receptor beta chains reported below all come from one sample, sequenced in a study of blood T cell repertoires in COVID-19. The assay was immunoSEQ multiplex PCR, and TCRdb's table has in-frame clones only and misses some. The data hold under 200,000 clones, with around 87% observed a single time. The sequenced sample consisted of PBMCs or T cells enriched from blood (not recorded which). Receptors originate from a woman in her forties or fifties who had recovered from COVID-19.

With regard to this clone: Other DNA sequences in this sample translate to the same CDR3. The genes are TRBV19 and TRBJ1-2; TRBD1 matches 10 bases. The germline V gene encodes CDR1 LNHDA and CDR2 SQIVND (reference sequence). The length of the CDR3 is 14 residues. Trimming at V came to 5 bases and at J to 4 bases, leaving 4 bases not matched to a gene. This CDR3 is CASSLGQGTYGYTF. The CDR3 DNA is TGTGCCAGTAGTTTGGGACAGGGGACCTATGGCTACACCTTC. The full variable domain, its missing parts supplied by reference TRBV19 and TRBJ1-2, is DGGITQSPKYLFRKEGQNVTLSCEQNLNHDAMYWYRQDPGQGLRLIYYSQIVNDFQKGDIAEGYSVSREKKESFPLTVTSAQKNPTAFYLCASSLGQGTYGYTFGSGTRLTVV.

CDR3 DNA: TGCGCCAGCAGCCAAGTATCTAGCGGGGGCGCAGATACGCAGTATTTT. This translates into CASSQVSSGGADTQYF. This sequence joins TRBV4-3 and TRBJ2-3, with 10 positions matching TRBD2. Germline V lookup: CDR1 LGHNA, CDR2 YSLEER. V was clipped by 1 base and J by 4 bases; unmatched bases: 5. This CDR3 is built from 16 residues.

J is TRBJ1-5 and V is TRBV27; D remains ambiguous. Germline V gives CDR1 MNHEY, CDR2 SMNVEV (reference sequence). V lost 5 bases and J lost 4, with 12 bases in between. There are 14 residues in the CDR3. CDR3 protein: CASSRPGGNQPQHF. In nucleotides, the CDR3 is TGTGCCAGCAGTAGGCCAGGCGGGAATCAGCCCCAGCATTTT.

This clone is a singleton in its sample. This rearrangement joins TRBV7-8 to TRBJ1-6, with D maybe TRBD1 (6 bases). Trimming took off 4 bases at V and 8 bases at J, with 9 bases between the two ends. The CDR3 is 13 amino acids. The germline V gene has CDR1 SGHVS and CDR2 FQNEAQ. This CDR3 reads CASSYNRDSPLHF. Here the CDR3 DNA reads TGTGCCAGCAGCTATAACAGGGATTCACCCCTCCACTTT.

This clone was recorded a few times. The chain is built from TRBV7-2 and TRBJ1-3; maybe TRBD1 (5 bases). In germline, CDR1 is SGHTA, CDR2 FQGNSA. V lost 4 bases and J lost 4, with 8 bases in between. This CDR3 is built from 13 residues. The DNA of the CDR3 is TGTGCCAGCAGCTCGGACATAGGAAACACCATATATTTT. It translates to CASSSDIGNTIYF.

This chain uses TRBV14 with TRBJ1-2; 9 positions agree with TRBD1. Germline CDR1 SGHDN, CDR2 FVKESK. The CDR3 runs to 20 residues. Trimming removed 0 bases from V and 3 bases from J; junction bases left unmatched: 17. CDR3 nucleotide sequence: TGTGCCAGCAGCCAAGAAAGGGGAGGGACAGGGCATACCAAGGACTATGGCTACACCTTC. Translation: CASSQERGGTGHTKDYGYTF.

The gene calls are TRBV5-6 and TRBJ1-5; unclear D gene. CDR3 size: 15 residues. Deletions cut 10 bases from V and 0 bases from J, with 17 bases between. Germline V gene data show CDR1 as SGHDT and CDR2 as YYEEEE. The CDR3 nucleotides read TGTGCCTGCGGGTGCGATAAGGGTAGCAATCAGCCCCAGCATTTT. Protein sequence: CACGCDKGSNQPQHF.

The chain has TRBV19 and TRBJ1-2; the match to TRBD1 covers 7 bases. The length of the CDR3 is 12 residues. The ends lost 1 base at V and 8 bases at J; junction bases unmatched: 1. CDR1 LNHDA and CDR2 SQIVND come from the germline V gene (reference sequence). CDR3 nucleotides: TGTGCCAGTAGTATAGCAGGGGGAGGCTACACCTTC. This translates into CASSIAGGGYTF.

The chain carries TRBV27 and TRBJ1-4; a weak D match, TRBD1 (5 bases). V gave up 4 bases and J gave up 8 bases, with 14 bases separating them. This CDR3 contains 14 residues. Germline V gene lookup returns CDR1 MNHEY and CDR2 SMNVEV (reference sequence). The CDR3 DNA is TGTGCCAGCAGTTCGGTAGGGGAGGAAGAAAAACTGTTTTTT. It encodes CASSSVGEEEKLFF.

The chain joins TRBV5-1 to TRBJ2-1; D unresolved. CDR3 length: 14 amino acids. Germline CDR1 is SGHRS and CDR2 is YFSETQ. Trimming shortened V by 2 bases and J by 4 bases, and 10 bases separated the two germline ends. The CDR3 spells CASSFSYNYNEQFF. Here the CDR3 DNA reads TGCGCCAGCAGCTTCTCTTATAATTACAATGAGCAGTTCTTC.

This clone has just a few counts. J is TRBJ1-1 and V is TRBV7-8; D perhaps matches TRBD1 (5 bases). Germline CDR1 SGHVS, CDR2 FQNEAQ. V was clipped by 2 bases and J by 6 bases, with 16 bases between them. This CDR3 contains 15 residues. The CDR3 reads CASSLSGRGVPEAFF. In DNA form, the CDR3 reads TGTGCCAGCAGCTTAAGTGGGCGGGGGGTTCCTGAAGCTTTCTTT.

V and J are TRBV27 and TRBJ2-7; D is ambiguous. Germline V lookup: CDR1 MNHEY, CDR2 SMNVEV (reference sequence). Trimming took off 5 bases at V and 6 bases at J, with 11 bases between the two ends. The CDR3 sequence is 12 residues long. The chain's CDR3 is CASSPNLGEQYF. CDR3 nucleotides: TGTGCCAGCAGTCCCAACCTCGGCGAGCAGTACTTC.

The chain links TRBV5-4 to TRBJ1-1; the match to TRBD1 covers 8 bases. V shed 1 base, J shed 0 bases, and the junction held 14 bases outside the gene matches. From germline, CDR1 is SGHNT and CDR2 YYREEE (reference sequence). The CDR3 consists of 19 residues. Here the CDR3 reads CASSLITGGTGKMNTEAFF. DNA of the CDR3: TGTGCCAGCAGCTTGATAACAGGTGGGACAGGCAAAATGAACACTGAAGCTTTCTTT.

This chain connects TRBV12-5 to TRBJ1-4, with D unresolved. This CDR3 spans 13 amino acids. Deletions cut 9 bases from V and 0 bases from J, with 8 bases between. The germline gives CDR1 LGHNT, CDR2 FRNRAP. Written as DNA, the CDR3 is TGTGCTAGCCAGGCTCCAACTAATGAAAAACTGTTTTTT. It encodes CASQAPTNEKLFF.

This clone has only one observation. V usage is TRBV29-1 and J usage is TRBJ2-1; D uncertain. V was trimmed by 0 bases and J by 5 bases, leaving 11 bases between them. Germline V CDR1 and CDR2: SQVTM, ANQGSEA. There are 14 residues in the CDR3. In DNA, the CDR3 is TGCAGCGTTGAAGACGCTTCAGGAAACAATGAGCAGTTCTTC. Amino acid sequence: CSVEDASGNNEQFF.

The chain is built from TRBV7-2 and TRBJ1-2; maybe TRBD1 (6 bases). The CDR3 totals 13 residues. Between the trimmed V and J ends, which lost 5 bases and 5 bases, there was a span of 12 bases. Germline lookup yields CDR1 SGHTA and CDR2 FQGNSA. CDR3 region: CASSTGQYYGYTF. CDR3 DNA: TGTGCCAGCAGCACCGGACAGTATTATGGCTACACCTTC.

The chain has TRBV9 and TRBJ1-4, with 10 bases aligning to TRBD1. J was trimmed by 7 bases and V by 4 bases; bases with no gene match: 4. CDR3 length: 14 amino acids. CDR1 is SGDLS, CDR2 YYNGEE, per germline. CDR3 protein: CASSRRTGGEKLFF. The CDR3 nucleotides are TGTGCCAGCAGCAGAAGGACAGGGGGTGAAAAACTGTTTTTT.

The genes are TRBV24-1 and TRBJ2-7, with D possibly TRBD1 on 6 matching bases. Germline values: CDR1 KGHDR, CDR2 SFDVKD. This CDR3 contains 14 residues. V lost 5 bases and J lost 3, with 13 bases in between. The CDR3 DNA follows: TGTGCCACCAGTGCCCGGGACAAGATCTACGAGCAGTACTTC. Residues: CATSARDKIYEQYF.

The gene calls are TRBV6-5 and TRBJ1-3, with D unresolved. The CDR3 has 16 amino acids. CDR1 is MNHEY, CDR2 SVGAGI, per germline. V lost 0 bases and J 0 bases, leaving 9 bases between the germline ends. Here the CDR3 DNA reads TGTGCCAGCAGTTACTCACATCAAATCTCTGGAAACACCATATATTTT. It translates to CASSYSHQISGNTIYF.

V usage is TRBV4-3 and J usage is TRBJ2-1; 13 bases are a match to TRBD2. The V gene's germline CDR1 is LGHNA and CDR2 YSLEER. This CDR3 is 15 amino acids long. The V segment lost 0 bases and the J segment 8 bases; nucleotides outside the gene matches: 1. This CDR3 is CASSQEGLAGYEQFF. The CDR3 DNA sequence: TGCGCCAGCAGCCAAGAGGGACTAGCGGGGTATGAGCAGTTCTTC.

About this clone itself: Other nucleotide sequences in the sample specify the same CDR3. V and J are TRBV18 and TRBJ2-3; D call uncertain. The germline V and J ends were trimmed by 2 bases and 1 base, with 7 bases remaining between them. This CDR3 spans 14 amino acids. Germline V gene data show CDR1 as KGHSH and CDR2 as LQKENI. This CDR3 reads CASSPRQGTDTQYF. DNA of the CDR3: TGTGCCAGCTCACCAAGGCAGGGCACAGATACGCAGTATTTT.

V and J are TRBV6-6 and TRBJ1-3; TRBD1 matches 7 bases. The ends lost 10 bases at V and 2 bases at J; junction bases unmatched: 8. CDR1 and CDR2 (germline): MNHNY, SVGAGI (reference sequence). This CDR3 is built from 14 residues. In nucleotides, the CDR3 is TGTGCCACCAAACCCGACAGGGCTGGAAACACCATATATTTT. It encodes CATKPDRAGNTIYF.

The chain carries TRBV4-3 and TRBJ1-1; 7 bases agree with TRBD1. After removal of 0 bases from V and 2 bases from J, the junction contained 6 bases not matched to a gene. The CDR3 totals 16 residues. The germline V gene has CDR1 LGHNA and CDR2 YSLEER. CDR3 in amino acids: CASSQETGLSNTEAFF. The CDR3 DNA is TGCGCCAGCAGCCAAGAGACAGGGCTATCAAACACTGAAGCTTTCTTT.

This clone is a singleton in its sample. This chain joins TRBV7-8 and TRBJ2-7; D is possibly TRBD2 (5 bases). Between the trimmed V and J ends, which lost 4 bases and 3 bases, there was a span of 22 bases. In germline, CDR1 is SGHVS, CDR2 FQNEAQ. CDR3 length: 17 amino acids. The CDR3 loop is CASSSNTPGSRLYEQYF. In DNA, the CDR3 is TGTGCCAGCAGCTCCAATACCCCGGGAAGTAGGCTCTACGAGCAGTACTTC.

J is TRBJ1-1 and V is TRBV7-8; TRBD1 might be the D (5 bases). CDR3 length: 14 residues. Trimming removed 2 bases from V and 7 bases from J, with 14 bases in between. CDR1 is SGHVS and CDR2 is FQNEAQ in the germline V gene. The DNA of the CDR3 is TGTGCCAGCAGCTTACTGGTAGGGGTGGGTGAAGCTTTCTTT. Amino acids: CASSLLVGVGEAFF.

CDR3 sequence: CASSKLAARGTGELFF. CDR3 bases: TGTGCCAGCAGTAAACTAGCGGCCCGGGGCACCGGGGAGCTGTTTTTT. The chain links TRBV6-2 or TRBV6-3 to TRBJ2-2; 8 positions agree with TRBD2. V lost 5 bases to trimming and J lost 4 bases; unmatched junction nucleotides: 9. The CDR3 is 16 amino acids. CDR1 MNHEY and CDR2 SVGEGT come from the germline V gene.

This clone was seen only a few times. This rearrangement joins TRBV19 to TRBJ2-7, with D possibly being TRBD2 (6 bases). CDR3 length: 17 residues. Trimming took 5 bases from V and 2 from J, leaving 22 bases between them. In germline, CDR1 is LNHDA, CDR2 SQIVND (reference sequence). CDR3 protein: CASSPPAAGLIAYEQYF. Here the CDR3 DNA reads TGTGCCAGTAGTCCCCCCGCGGCGGGGTTAATAGCCTACGAGCAGTACTTC.

V and J are TRBV27 and TRBJ1-1, with D unresolved. Trimming pared 0 bases from V and 1 base from J, leaving 6 bases between. Germline V gene data show CDR1 as MNHEY and CDR2 as SMNVEV (reference sequence). The CDR3 consists of 14 residues. For the CDR3, the DNA is TGTGCCAGCAGTTTATCGTTCGGGAACACTGAAGCTTTCTTT. It yields the protein CASSLSFGNTEAFF.